This entry is about one T cell receptor beta chain. This sample was taken from a study of OX40 agonist ivuxolimab in advanced cancers. Background on the study: It was permissible to have had prior anti-PD-1, anti-PD-L1 or anti-CTLA-4 therapy, and about 40% had some.

The assay was immunoSEQ multiplex PCR, and TCRdb's table has in-frame clones only and misses some. This sample yields roughly 80,000 clones, of which 85% to 95% are seen a single time; more than 13% belongs to the top ten. No patient had autoimmune disease or received systemic immunosuppression. This TCR came from an adult with an advanced solid tumor such as melanoma, head and neck, liver or kidney cancer. Sequenced material: CD4+ or CD8+ T cells sorted from blood, taken in a trial of the OX40 agonist ivuxolimab.

Here the CDR3 DNA reads TGCGCCAGCAGCTGGGCGGGGGCACCTATCTACGAGCAGTACTTC. Amino acid sequence: CASSWAGAPIYEQYF. This chain joins TRBV5-1 and TRBJ2-7; possibly TRBD2 for D (7 bases). The CDR3 length is 15 residues. Trimming cost V 3 bases and J 3 bases, with 16 bases left between them. CDR1 is SGHRS, CDR2 YFSETQ, per germline.